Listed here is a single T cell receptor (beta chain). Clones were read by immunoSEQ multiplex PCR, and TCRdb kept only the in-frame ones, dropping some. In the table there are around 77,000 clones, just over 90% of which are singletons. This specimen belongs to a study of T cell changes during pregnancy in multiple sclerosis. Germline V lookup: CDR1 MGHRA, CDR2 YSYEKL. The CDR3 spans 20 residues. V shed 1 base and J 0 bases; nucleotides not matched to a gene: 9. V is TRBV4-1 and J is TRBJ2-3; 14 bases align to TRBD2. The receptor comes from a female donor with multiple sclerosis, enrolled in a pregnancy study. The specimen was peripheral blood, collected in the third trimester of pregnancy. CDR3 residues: CASSQGLAGGWGASTDTQYF. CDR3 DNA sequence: TGCGCCAGCAGCCAAGGACTAGCGGGAGGGTGGGGGGCTAGCACAGATACGCAGTATTTT.